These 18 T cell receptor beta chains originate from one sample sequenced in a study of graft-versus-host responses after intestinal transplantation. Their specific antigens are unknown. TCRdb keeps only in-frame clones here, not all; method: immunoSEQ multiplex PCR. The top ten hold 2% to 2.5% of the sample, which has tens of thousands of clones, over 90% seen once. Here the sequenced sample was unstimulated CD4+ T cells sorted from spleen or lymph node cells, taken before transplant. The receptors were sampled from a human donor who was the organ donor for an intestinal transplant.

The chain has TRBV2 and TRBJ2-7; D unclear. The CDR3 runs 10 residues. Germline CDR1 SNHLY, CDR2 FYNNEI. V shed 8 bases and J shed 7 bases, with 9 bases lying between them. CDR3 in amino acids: CASLRREQYF. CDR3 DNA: TGTGCCAGCTTAAGACGTGAGCAGTACTTC.

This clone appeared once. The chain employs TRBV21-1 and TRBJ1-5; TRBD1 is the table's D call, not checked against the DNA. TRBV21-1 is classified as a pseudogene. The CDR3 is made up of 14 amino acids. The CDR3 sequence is CAILPGQLNQPQHF. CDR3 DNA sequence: TGTGCCATCCTCCCGGGACAGCTCAATCAGCCCCAGCATTTT.

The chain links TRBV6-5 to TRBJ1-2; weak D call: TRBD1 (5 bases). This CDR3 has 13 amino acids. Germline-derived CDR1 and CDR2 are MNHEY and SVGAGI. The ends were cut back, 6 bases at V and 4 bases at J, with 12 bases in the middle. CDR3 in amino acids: CASSDRPSYGYTF. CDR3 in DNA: TGTGCCAGCAGCGACAGACCTTCCTATGGCTACACCTTC.

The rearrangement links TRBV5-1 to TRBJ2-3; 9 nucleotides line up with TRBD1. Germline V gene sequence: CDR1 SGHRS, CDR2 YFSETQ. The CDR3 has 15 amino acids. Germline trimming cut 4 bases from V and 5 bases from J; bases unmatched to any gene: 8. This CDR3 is CASSPGTGILDTQYF. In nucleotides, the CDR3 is TGCGCCAGCAGCCCCGGGACAGGGATATTAGATACGCAGTATTTT.

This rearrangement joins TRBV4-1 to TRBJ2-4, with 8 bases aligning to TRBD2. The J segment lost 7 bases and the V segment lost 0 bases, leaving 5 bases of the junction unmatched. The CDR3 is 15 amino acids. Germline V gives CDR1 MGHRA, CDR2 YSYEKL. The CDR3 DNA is TGCGCCAGCAGCCAAGATAGAGTAGCGGGGAACATTCAGTACTTC. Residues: CASSQDRVAGNIQYF.

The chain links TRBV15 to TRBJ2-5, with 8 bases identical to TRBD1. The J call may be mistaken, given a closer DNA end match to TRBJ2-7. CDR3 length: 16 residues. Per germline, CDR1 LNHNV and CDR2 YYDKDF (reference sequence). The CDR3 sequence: CATSTLGQGTSYEQYF. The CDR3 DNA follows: TGTGCCACCAGCACCCTAGGACAGGGAACGTCCTACGAGCAGTACTTC.

Written as DNA, the CDR3 is TGTGCCAGCAGTTTATCCCGTCCGGGGACGTGGTCCTACGAGCAGTACTTC. Protein sequence: CASSLSRPGTWSYEQYF. The gene calls are TRBV28 and TRBJ2-7; D tentatively reads TRBD1 or TRBD2 (5 bases each). The V and J ends lost 1 base and 1 base respectively, with 17 bases between them. Germline-derived CDR1 and CDR2 are MDHEN and SYDVKM. This CDR3 spans 17 amino acids.

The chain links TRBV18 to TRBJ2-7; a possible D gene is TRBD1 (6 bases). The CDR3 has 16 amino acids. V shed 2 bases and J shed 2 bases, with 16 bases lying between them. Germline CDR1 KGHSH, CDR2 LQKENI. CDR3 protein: CASSPGGTGKTYEQYF. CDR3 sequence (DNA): TGTGCCAGCTCACCAGGAGGAACAGGGAAGACCTACGAGCAGTACTTC.

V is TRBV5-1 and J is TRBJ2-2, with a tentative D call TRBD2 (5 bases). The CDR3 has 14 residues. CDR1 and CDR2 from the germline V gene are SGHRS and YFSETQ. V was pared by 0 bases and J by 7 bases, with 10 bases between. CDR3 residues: CASSLGGRGGELFF. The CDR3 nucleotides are TGCGCCAGCAGCTTGGGAGGGAGAGGCGGGGAGCTGTTTTTT.

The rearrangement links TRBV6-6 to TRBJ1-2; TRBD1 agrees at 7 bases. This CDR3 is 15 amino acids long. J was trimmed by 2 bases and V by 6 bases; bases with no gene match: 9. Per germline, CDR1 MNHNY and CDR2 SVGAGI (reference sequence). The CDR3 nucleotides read TGTGCCAGCAGGGGGGACAGAAACCTAAACTATGGCTACACCTTC. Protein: CASRGDRNLNYGYTF.

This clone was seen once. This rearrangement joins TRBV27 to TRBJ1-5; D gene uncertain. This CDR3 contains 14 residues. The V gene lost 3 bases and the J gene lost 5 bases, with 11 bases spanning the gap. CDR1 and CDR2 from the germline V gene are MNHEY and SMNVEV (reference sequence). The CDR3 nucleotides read TGTGCCAGCAGTTTCCCCCTGGACGATCAGCCCCAGCATTTT. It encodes CASSFPLDDQPQHF.

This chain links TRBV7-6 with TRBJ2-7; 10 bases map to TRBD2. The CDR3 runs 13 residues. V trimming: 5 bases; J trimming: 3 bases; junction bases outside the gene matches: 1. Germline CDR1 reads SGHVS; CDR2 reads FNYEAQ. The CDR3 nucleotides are TGTGCCAGCAGCAGCGGGAGGGGCTACGAGCAGTACTTC. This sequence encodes CASSSGRGYEQYF.

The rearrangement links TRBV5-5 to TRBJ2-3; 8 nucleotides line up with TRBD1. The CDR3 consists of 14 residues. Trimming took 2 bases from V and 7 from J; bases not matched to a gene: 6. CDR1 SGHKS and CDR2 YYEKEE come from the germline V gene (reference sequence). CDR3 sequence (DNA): TGTGCCAGCAGCTTTGCGGACAGGGAGCATACGCAGTATTTT. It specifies CASSFADREHTQYF.

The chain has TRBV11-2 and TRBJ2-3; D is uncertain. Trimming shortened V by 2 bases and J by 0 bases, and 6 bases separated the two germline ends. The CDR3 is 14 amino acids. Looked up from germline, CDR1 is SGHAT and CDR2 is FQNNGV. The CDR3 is CASSLFRSTDTQYF. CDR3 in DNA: TGTGCCAGCAGCTTATTCCGGAGCACAGATACGCAGTATTTT.

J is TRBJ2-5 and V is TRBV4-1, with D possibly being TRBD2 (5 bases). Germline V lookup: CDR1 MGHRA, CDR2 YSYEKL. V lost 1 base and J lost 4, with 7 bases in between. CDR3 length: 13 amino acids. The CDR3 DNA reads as TGCGCCAGCAGCCAAGTCGGGGTAGAGACCCAGTACTTC. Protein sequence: CASSQVGVETQYF.

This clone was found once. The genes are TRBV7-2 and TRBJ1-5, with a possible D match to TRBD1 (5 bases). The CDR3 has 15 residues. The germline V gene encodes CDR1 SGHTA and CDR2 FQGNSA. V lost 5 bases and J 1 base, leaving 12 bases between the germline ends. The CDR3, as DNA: TGTGCCAGCAGCACCCAGGGTGGAAGCAATCAGCCCCAGCATTTT. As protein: CASSTQGGSNQPQHF.

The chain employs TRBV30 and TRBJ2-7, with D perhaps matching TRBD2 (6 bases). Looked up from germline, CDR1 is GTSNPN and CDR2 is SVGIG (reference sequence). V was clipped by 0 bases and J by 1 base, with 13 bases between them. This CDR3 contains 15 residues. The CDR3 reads CAWSVPGRGSYEQYF. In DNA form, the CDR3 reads TGTGCCTGGAGTGTACCGGGACGGGGGTCCTACGAGCAGTACTTC.

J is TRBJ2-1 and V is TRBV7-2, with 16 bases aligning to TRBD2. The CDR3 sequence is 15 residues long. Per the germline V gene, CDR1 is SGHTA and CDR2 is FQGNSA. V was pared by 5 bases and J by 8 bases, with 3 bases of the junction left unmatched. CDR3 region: CASSGGLAGGDEQFF. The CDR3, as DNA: TGTGCCAGCAGCGGGGGACTAGCGGGAGGGGATGAGCAGTTCTTC. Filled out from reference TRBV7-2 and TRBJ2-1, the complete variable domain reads GAGVSQSPSNKVTEKGKDVELRCDPISGHTALYWYRQSLGQGLEFLIYFQGNSAPDKSGLPSDRFSAERTGGSVSTLTIQRTQQEDSAVYLCASSGGLAGGDEQFFGPGTRLTVL.